The present TCR beta chain was sequenced within a study of blood T cell repertoires in COVID-19. Study-wide background: The cDNA or gDNA used as material had been derived from T cells, B-cell-depleted T cells, or PBMCs.

Original handling: Estimates of nucleated cell counts were drawn from the amplification of reference gene primers. Using immunoSEQ multiplex PCR, the repertoire was profiled, and TCRdb retains in-frame clones only, with some absent. V, J and clone size derive from that table, while D and trimming were established from the DNA sequence. The sample has under 35,000 clones, about 90% seen once. V was clipped by 0 bases and J by 14 bases; unmatched bases: 10. In germline, CDR1 is SGHDN, CDR2 FVKESK. CDR3 length: 16 amino acids. The V gene is TRBV14, the J gene TRBJ2-1, with 13 bases identical to TRBD2. This TCR came from a human donor in a cohort sampled during active COVID-19. Sequences were obtained from peripheral blood. DNA for the CDR3: TGTGCCAGCAGCCAAGATTGGACTAGCGGGGGCCGTTCTAAGTTCTTC. Translating gives CASSQDWTSGGRSKFF. Drawing the rest from reference TRBV14 and TRBJ2-1, the complete variable domain is EAGVTQFPSHSVIEKGQTVTLRCDPISGHDNLYWYRRVMGKEIKFLLHFVKESKQDESGMPNNRFLAERTGGTYSTLKVQPAELEDSGVYFCASSQDWTSGGRSKFFGPGTRLTVL.